Listed here are 3 T cell receptor beta chains from one sample, sequenced in a study of blood T cell repertoires in COVID-19. Sequencing used immunoSEQ multiplex PCR; TCRdb keeps in-frame clones, though not all of them. Of around 250,000 clones in the sample, 88% were seen once. Sequenced: peripheral blood. The receptors were gathered from a human donor in a cohort sampled during active COVID-19.

This chain links TRBV7-9 with TRBJ1-3; no firm D call. Germline lookup yields CDR1 SEHNR and CDR2 FQNEAQ (reference sequence). V shed 4 bases and J shed 0 bases, with 13 bases lying between them. This CDR3 contains 16 residues. This chain's CDR3 is CASSSGLELSGNTIYF. DNA for the CDR3: TGTGCCAGCAGCTCCGGACTAGAACTCTCTGGAAACACCATATATTTT.

This sequence joins TRBV6-6 and TRBJ2-7; 9 bases are shared with TRBD1. Germline CDR1 MNHNY, CDR2 SVGAGI (reference sequence). This CDR3 spans 14 amino acids. V shed 4 bases and J 2 bases; nucleotides not matched to a gene: 3. The DNA for the CDR3 is TGTGCCAGCAGTTTCCGGACAGGGGCCTACGAGCAGTACTTC. This encodes CASSFRTGAYEQYF.

CDR3 in amino acids: CASSRATTGELFF. The CDR3 DNA reads as TGTGCCAGCAGCCGTGCCACAACCGGGGAGCTGTTTTTT. This rearrangement joins TRBV14 to TRBJ2-2; D remains unclear. CDR3 size: 13 residues. V was cut by 4 bases and J by 5 bases, with 8 bases left in between. CDR1 and CDR2 (germline): SGHDN, FVKESK.